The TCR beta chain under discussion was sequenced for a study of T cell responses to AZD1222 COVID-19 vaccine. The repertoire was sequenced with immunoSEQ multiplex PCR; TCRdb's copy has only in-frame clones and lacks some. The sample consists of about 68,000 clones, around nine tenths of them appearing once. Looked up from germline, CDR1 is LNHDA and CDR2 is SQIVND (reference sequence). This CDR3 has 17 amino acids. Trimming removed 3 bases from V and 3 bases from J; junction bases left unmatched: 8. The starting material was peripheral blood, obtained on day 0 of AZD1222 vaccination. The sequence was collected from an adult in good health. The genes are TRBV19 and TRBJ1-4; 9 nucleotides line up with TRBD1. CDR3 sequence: CASSMSGQGMPNEKLFF. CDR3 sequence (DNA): TGTGCCAGTAGTATGTCGGGACAGGGAATGCCTAATGAAAAACTGTTTTTT.